This entry concerns a single T cell receptor beta chain. Its antigen is not known. Described time point: 266 days after commencement of treatment, after nivolumab therapy. Treatment denoted: AdE1-LMPpoly-expanded autologous EBV-specific T-cell therapy followed by anti-PD-1 nivolumab. This entry is derived from a study of EBV T-cell therapy then PD-1 blockade in nasopharyngeal carcinoma. There are 15 residues in the CDR3. V was clipped by 0 bases and J by 2 bases, with 10 bases between them. The germline CDR1 and CDR2 sequences are LGHDT and YNNKEL (reference sequence). The protocol was immunoSEQ multiplex PCR, while the TCRdb copy is restricted to in-frame clones and leaves out a portion. The table includes 20,000 to 25,000 clones, about 81% detected once.

The sequencing here drew on CD8+ T cells from blood, taken around day 250 from a patient whose treatment included autologous EBV-specific T cells and nivolumab. The clonotype originates from a man aged 40-55 years with nasopharyngeal carcinoma. V gene TRBV3-1 (or the pseudogene TRBV3-2) combines with J gene TRBJ2-5; D unclear. DNA for the CDR3: TGTGCCAGCAGCCAAGAGGGAACAGTTCAAGAGACCCAGTACTTC. It specifies CASSQEGTVQETQYF.